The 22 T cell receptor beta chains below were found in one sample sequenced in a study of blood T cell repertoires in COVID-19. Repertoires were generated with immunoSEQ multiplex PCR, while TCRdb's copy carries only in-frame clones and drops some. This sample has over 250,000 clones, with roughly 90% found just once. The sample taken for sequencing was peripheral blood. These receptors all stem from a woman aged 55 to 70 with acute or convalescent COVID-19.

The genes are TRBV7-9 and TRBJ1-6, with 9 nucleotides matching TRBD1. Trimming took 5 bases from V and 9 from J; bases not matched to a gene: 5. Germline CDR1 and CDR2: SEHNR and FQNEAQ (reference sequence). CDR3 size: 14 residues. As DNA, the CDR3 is TGTGCCAGCAGCCGGGGACAGGGCACTTCACCCCTCCACTTT. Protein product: CASSRGQGTSPLHF.

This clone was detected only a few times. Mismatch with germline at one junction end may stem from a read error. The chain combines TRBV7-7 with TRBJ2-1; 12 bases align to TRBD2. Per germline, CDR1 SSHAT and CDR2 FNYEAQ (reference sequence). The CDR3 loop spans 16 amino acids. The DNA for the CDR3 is TGTGCTAGCAGCTTAGGTCGGCTAGCGGGAGGGGGTGAGCAGTTCTTC. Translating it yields CASSLGRLAGGGEQFF. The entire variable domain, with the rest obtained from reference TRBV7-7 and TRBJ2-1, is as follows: GAGVSQSPRYKVTKRGQDVTLRCDPISSHATLYWYQQALGQGPEFLTYFNYEAQPDKSGLPSDRFSAERPEGSISTLTIQRTEQRDSAMYRCASSLGRLAGGGEQFFGPGTRLTVL.

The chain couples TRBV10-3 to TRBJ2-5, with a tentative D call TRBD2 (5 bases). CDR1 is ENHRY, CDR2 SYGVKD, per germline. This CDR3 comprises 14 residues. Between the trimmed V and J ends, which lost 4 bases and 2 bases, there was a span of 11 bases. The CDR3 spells CAISGRTLQETQYF. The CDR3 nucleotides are TGTGCCATCAGTGGGAGGACTCTTCAAGAGACCCAGTACTTC.

The CDR3 nucleotides are TGTGCCAGCACCCGGACAGGCGGCGTCGGGGCTGAAGCTTTCTTT. Translating it yields CASTRTGGVGAEAFF. The chain couples TRBV6-5 to TRBJ1-1; 7 bases align to TRBD1. Trimming removed 7 bases from V and 6 bases from J; junction bases left unmatched: 14. Germline CDR1 is MNHEY and CDR2 is SVGAGI. The CDR3 length is 15 residues.

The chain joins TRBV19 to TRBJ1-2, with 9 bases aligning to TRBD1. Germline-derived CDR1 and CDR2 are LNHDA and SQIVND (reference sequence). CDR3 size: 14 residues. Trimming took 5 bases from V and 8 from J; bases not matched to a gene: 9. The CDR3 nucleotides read TGTGCCAGTAGTGAAATGGGACAGGGACCCGGCTACACCTTC. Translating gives CASSEMGQGPGYTF.

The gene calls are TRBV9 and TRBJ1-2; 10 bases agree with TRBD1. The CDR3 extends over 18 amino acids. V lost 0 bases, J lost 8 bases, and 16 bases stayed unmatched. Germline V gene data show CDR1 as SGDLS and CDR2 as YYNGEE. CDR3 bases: TGTGCCAGCAGCGTAGCCCCCGGGACAGGGGACGTGGTTGGAGGCTACACCTTC. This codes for CASSVAPGTGDVVGGYTF.

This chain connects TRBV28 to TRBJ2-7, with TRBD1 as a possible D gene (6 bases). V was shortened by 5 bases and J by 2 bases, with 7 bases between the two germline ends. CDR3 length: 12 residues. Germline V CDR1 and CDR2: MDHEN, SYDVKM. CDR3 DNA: TGTGCCAGCAGTGCAGGGGCCTACGAGCAGTACTTC. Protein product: CASSAGAYEQYF. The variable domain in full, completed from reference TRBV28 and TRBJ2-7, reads DVKVTQSSRYLVKRTGEKVFLECVQDMDHENMFWYRQDPGLGLRLIYFSYDVKMKEKGDIPEGYSVSREKKERFSLILESASTNQTSMYLCASSAGAYEQYFGPGTRLTVT.

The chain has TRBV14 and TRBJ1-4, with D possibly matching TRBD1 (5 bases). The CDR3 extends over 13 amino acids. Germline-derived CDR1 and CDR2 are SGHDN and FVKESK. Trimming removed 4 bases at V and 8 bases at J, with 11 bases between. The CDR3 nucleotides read TGTGCCAGCAGCCCCAGGGTAGGCGAAAAACTGTTTTTT. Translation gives CASSPRVGEKLFF.

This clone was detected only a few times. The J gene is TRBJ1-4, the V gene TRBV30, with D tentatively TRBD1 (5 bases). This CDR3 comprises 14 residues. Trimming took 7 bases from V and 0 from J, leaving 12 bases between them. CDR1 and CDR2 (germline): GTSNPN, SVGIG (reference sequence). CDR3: CASTIGATNEKLFF. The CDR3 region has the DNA TGTGCCTCCACCATAGGGGCAACTAATGAAAAACTGTTTTTT.

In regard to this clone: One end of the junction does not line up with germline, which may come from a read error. Here the CDR3 reads CASSPPRSGLSHF. The CDR3 DNA reads as TGTGCCAGCAGTCCCCCGCGGAGCGGGCTTTCACACTTC. This chain links TRBV28 with TRBJ2-7, with D tentatively TRBD2 (6 bases). Germline CDR1 is MDHEN and CDR2 is SYDVKM. CDR3 length: 13 residues.

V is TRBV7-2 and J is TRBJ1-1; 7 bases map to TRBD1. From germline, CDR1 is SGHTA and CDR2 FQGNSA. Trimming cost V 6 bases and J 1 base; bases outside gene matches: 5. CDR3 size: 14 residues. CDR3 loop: CASRRGQSNTEAFF. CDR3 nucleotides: TGTGCCAGCAGGCGGGGACAGTCGAACACTGAAGCTTTCTTT.

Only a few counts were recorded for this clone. The CDR3 sequence: CASSQSSGQGRRADTQYF. DNA for the CDR3: TGTGCCAGCAGCCAATCTTCAGGACAGGGGCGAAGGGCAGATACGCAGTATTTT. The chain couples TRBV4-2 to TRBJ2-3, with 9 bases identical to TRBD1. The CDR3 is 18 amino acids. The V and J ends lost 2 bases and 4 bases, in that order; junction bases with no gene match: 13. Germline-derived CDR1 and CDR2 are LGHNA and YNFKEQ.

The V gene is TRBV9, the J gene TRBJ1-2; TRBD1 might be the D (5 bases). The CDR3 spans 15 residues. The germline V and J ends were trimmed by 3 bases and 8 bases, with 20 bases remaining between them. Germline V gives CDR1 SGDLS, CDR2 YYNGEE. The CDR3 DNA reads TGTGCCAGCAGCGATAAGGACGGGGACTTCGAGGGCTACACCTTC. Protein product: CASSDKDGDFEGYTF. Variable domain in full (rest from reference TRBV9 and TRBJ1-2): DSGVTQTPKHLITATGQRVTLRCSPRSGDLSVYWYQQSLDQGLQFLIQYYNGEERAKGNILERFSAQQFPDLHSELNLSSLELGDSALYFCASSDKDGDFEGYTFGSGTRLTVV.

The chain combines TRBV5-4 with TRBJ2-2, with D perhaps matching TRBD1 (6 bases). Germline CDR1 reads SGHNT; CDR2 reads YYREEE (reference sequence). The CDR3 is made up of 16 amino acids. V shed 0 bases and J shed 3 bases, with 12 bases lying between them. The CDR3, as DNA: TGTGCCAGCAGCTTGGATCGGACAGAGTACACCGGGGAGCTGTTTTTT. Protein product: CASSLDRTEYTGELFF.

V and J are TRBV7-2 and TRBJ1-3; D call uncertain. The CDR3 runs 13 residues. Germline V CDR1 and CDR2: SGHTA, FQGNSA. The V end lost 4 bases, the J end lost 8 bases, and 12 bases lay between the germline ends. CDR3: CASSSALGDTIYF. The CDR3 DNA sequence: TGTGCCAGCAGCTCCGCCTTGGGAGACACCATATATTTT.

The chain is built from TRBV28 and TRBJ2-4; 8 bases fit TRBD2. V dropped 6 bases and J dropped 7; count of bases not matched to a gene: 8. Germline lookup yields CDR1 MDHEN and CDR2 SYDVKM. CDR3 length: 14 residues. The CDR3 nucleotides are TGTGCCAGCAGCCTCGGGAGGGCCCGGAACATTCAGTACTTC. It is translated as CASSLGRARNIQYF.

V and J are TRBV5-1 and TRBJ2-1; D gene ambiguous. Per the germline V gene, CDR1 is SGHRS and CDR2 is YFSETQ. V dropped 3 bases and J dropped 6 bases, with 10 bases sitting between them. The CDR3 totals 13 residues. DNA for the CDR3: TGCGCCAGCAGCTCCGCCTGGGCCAATGAGCAGTTCTTC. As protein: CASSSAWANEQFF.

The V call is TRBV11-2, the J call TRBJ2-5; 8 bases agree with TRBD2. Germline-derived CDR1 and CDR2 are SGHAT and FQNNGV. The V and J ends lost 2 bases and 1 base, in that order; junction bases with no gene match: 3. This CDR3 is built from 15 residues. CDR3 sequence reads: CASSLSLAGQETQYF. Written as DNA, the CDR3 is TGTGCCAGCAGCTTAAGCCTAGCGGGCCAAGAGACCCAGTACTTC.

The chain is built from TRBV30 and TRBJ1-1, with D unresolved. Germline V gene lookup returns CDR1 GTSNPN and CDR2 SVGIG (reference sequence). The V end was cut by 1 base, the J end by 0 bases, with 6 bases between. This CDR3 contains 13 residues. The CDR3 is CAWSDGVNTEAFF. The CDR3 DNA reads TGTGCCTGGAGTGACGGGGTGAACACTGAAGCTTTCTTT.

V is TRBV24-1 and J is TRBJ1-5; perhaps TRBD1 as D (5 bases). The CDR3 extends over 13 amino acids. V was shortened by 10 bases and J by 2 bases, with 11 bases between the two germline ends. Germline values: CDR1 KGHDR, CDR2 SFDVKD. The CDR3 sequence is CATQGAGNQPQHF. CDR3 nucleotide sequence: TGTGCCACTCAGGGTGCCGGCAATCAGCCCCAGCATTTT.

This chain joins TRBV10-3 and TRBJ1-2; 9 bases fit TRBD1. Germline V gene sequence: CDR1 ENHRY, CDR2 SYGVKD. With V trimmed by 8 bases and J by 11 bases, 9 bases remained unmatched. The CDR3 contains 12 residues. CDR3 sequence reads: CAIHTGGDRYTF. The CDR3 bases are TGTGCCATCCACACAGGGGGCGATAGGTACACCTTC.

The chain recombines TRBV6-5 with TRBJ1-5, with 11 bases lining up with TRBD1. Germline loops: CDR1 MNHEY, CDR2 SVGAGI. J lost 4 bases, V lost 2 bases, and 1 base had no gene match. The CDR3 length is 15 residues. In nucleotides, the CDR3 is TGTGCCAGCAGTTACGGGACAGGGGGGAATCAGCCCCAGCATTTT. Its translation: CASSYGTGGNQPQHF.